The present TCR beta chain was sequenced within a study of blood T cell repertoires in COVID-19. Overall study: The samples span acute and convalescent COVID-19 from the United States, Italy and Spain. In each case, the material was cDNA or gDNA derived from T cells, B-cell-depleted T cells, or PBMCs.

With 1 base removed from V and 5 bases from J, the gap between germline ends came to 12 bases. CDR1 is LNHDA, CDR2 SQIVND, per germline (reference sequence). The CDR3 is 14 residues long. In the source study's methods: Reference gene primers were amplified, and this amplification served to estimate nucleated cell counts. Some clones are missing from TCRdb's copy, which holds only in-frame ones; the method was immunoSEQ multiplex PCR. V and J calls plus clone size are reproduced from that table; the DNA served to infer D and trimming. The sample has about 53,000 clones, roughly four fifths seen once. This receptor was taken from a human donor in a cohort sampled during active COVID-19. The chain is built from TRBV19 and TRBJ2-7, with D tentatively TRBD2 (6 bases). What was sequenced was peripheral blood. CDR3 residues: CASSIGDGEDEQYF. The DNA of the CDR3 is TGTGCCAGTAGTATAGGCGACGGGGAGGACGAGCAGTACTTC.